This entry lists 19 T cell receptor beta chains sequenced from one sample in a study of PD-L1 blockade in urothelial cancer. Time point defined: peripheral blood 6 weeks after treatment start. Sequenced by immunoSEQ multiplex PCR; TCRdb stores in-frame clones only, minus some. The table has tens of thousands of clones, around 91% seen once. The sample consisted of PBMCs, taken around atezolizumab (anti-PD-L1) treatment. Receptors originate from an older woman with urothelial cancer.

The chain combines TRBV5-1 with TRBJ2-2; TRBD2 agrees at 9 bases. Germline V gene sequence: CDR1 SGHRS, CDR2 YFSETQ. The J segment lost 2 bases and the V segment lost 1 base, leaving 3 bases of the junction unmatched. The CDR3 length is 16 residues. The CDR3 coding sequence is TGCGCCAGCAGCTTGAGGACTAGCGCTAACACCGGGGAGCTGTTTTTT. Translating it yields CASSLRTSANTGELFF. Based on the CDR3 plus reference TRBV5-1 and TRBJ2-2, the full variable domain is KAGVTQTPRYLIKTRGQQVTLSCSPISGHRSVSWYQQTPGQGLQFLFEYFSETQRNKGNFPGRFSGRQFSNSRSEMNVSTLELGDSALYLCASSLRTSANTGELFFGEGSRLTVL.

J is TRBJ2-7 and V is TRBV5-5, with D possibly being TRBD2 (5 bases). Germline CDR1 and CDR2: SGHKS and YYEKEE (reference sequence). V lost 4 bases, J lost 4 bases, and 18 bases lay in between. The CDR3 length is 15 residues. The CDR3 nucleotides read TGTGCCAGCAGCGAGGTAGTGGGCCCGGGGTACGAGCAGTACTTC. Amino acids: CASSEVVGPGYEQYF.

J is TRBJ2-3 and V is TRBV5-1; D is unclear. The germline V gene encodes CDR1 SGHRS and CDR2 YFSETQ. The CDR3 is made up of 14 amino acids. V dropped 2 bases and J dropped 0 bases, with 7 bases sitting between them. The CDR3, as DNA: TGCGCCAGCAGCTTCAGTGTCAGCACAGATACGCAGTATTTT. It specifies CASSFSVSTDTQYF.

The chain employs TRBV15 and TRBJ2-7; maybe TRBD2 (6 bases). The CDR3 spans 16 residues. The germline V gene has CDR1 LNHNV and CDR2 YYDKDF (reference sequence). V was pared by 3 bases and J by 3 bases, with 18 bases between. In DNA form, the CDR3 reads TGTGCCACCAGCAGTGGGGCAAATAGACTAGTCTACGAGCAGTACTTC. It translates to CATSSGANRLVYEQYF.

The chain has TRBV11-2 and TRBJ2-3; D may be TRBD1 (5 bases). Trimming took 3 bases from V and 5 from J, leaving 6 bases between them. This CDR3 spans 12 amino acids. CDR1 is SGHAT, CDR2 FQNNGV, per germline. The DNA of the CDR3 is TGTGCCAGCAGCTTGGGGCTAGATACGCAGTATTTT. It encodes CASSLGLDTQYF.

The chain employs TRBV5-1 and TRBJ1-4; D not resolved. CDR1 and CDR2 from the germline V gene are SGHRS and YFSETQ. The length of the CDR3 is 15 residues. Trimming removed 0 bases at V and 4 bases at J, with 10 bases between. The CDR3: CASSLGGDHNEKLFF. CDR3 in DNA: TGCGCCAGCAGCTTGGGAGGAGACCATAATGAAAAACTGTTTTTT.

This chain uses TRBV7-9 with TRBJ2-3, with D maybe TRBD1 (6 bases). This CDR3 comprises 15 residues. Trimming stripped 0 bases from V and 0 bases from J, with 7 bases between. Germline V gene sequence: CDR1 SEHNR, CDR2 FQNEAQ (reference sequence). CDR3 coding DNA: TGTGCCAGCAGCTTAGCGGGGGCGAGCACAGATACGCAGTATTTT. Residues: CASSLAGASTDTQYF.

This chain joins TRBV4-3 and TRBJ2-7; 9 nucleotides agree with TRBD2. Germline CDR1 LGHNA, CDR2 YSLEER. The ends lost 3 bases at V and 4 bases at J; junction bases unmatched: 1. There are 13 residues in the CDR3. The chain's CDR3 is CASSQGLAYEQYF. As DNA, the CDR3 is TGCGCCAGCAGCCAGGGACTAGCTTACGAGCAGTACTTC.

The table lists this clone with a count of one. The chain is built from TRBV18 and TRBJ2-5; TRBD1 aligns across 10 bases. The CDR3 extends over 14 amino acids. CDR1 is KGHSH and CDR2 is LQKENI in the germline V gene. After removal of 4 bases from V and 2 bases from J, the junction contained 1 base not matched to a gene. CDR3 amino acids: CASSRDRGQETQYF. The CDR3, as DNA: TGTGCCAGCTCACGGGACAGGGGTCAAGAGACCCAGTACTTC.

This chain uses TRBV19 with TRBJ2-2, with a possible D match to TRBD2 (6 bases). Looked up from germline, CDR1 is LNHDA and CDR2 is SQIVND (reference sequence). With 5 bases removed from V and 1 base from J, the gap between germline ends came to 11 bases. CDR3 length equals 15 residues. The CDR3 DNA is TGTGCCAGTAGTGCCCGGCGGGAGAACACCGGGGAGCTGTTTTTT. Translated: CASSARRENTGELFF. The full variable domain, rest sourced from reference TRBV19 and TRBJ2-2, is DGGITQSPKYLFRKEGQNVTLSCEQNLNHDAMYWYRQDPGQGLRLIYYSQIVNDFQKGDIAEGYSVSREKKESFPLTVTSAQKNPTAFYLCASSARRENTGELFFGEGSRLTVL.

The V call is TRBV11-3, the J call TRBJ2-1; 12 bases map to TRBD2. CDR3 length: 16 amino acids. Per germline, CDR1 SGHNT and CDR2 YENEEA. The V gene end was trimmed by 3 bases and the J gene end by 8 bases; junction bases not matched to a gene: 8. CDR3: CASSLGLAGGPDEQFF. The CDR3 bases are TGTGCCAGCAGCTTGGGGCTAGCGGGAGGGCCTGATGAGCAGTTCTTC.

The chain recombines TRBV27 with TRBJ2-2, with 9 bases lining up with TRBD1. In germline, CDR1 is MNHEY, CDR2 SMNVEV (reference sequence). The CDR3 is 15 residues long. With 6 bases clipped from V and 3 bases from J, the junction kept 5 bases outside the gene matches. CDR3 bases: TGTGCCAGCAGATACAGGGGGCGGGACACCGGGGAGCTGTTTTTT. Translated, it gives CASRYRGRDTGELFF.

The chain combines TRBV7-3 with TRBJ2-2; 9 nucleotides match TRBD1. V gave up 3 bases and J gave up 2 bases; unmatched junction bases: 4. Germline V gives CDR1 SGHTA, CDR2 FQGTGA. The CDR3 is 16 residues long. The CDR3 DNA reads as TGTGCCAGCAGCTTGGGGACAGGGCTTAACACCGGGGAGCTGTTTTTT. This translates into CASSLGTGLNTGELFF. The full variable domain, with the rest looked up from reference TRBV7-3 and TRBJ2-2, is GAGVSQTPSNKVTEKGKYVELRCDPISGHTALYWYRQSLGQGPEFLIYFQGTGAADDSGLPNDRFFAVRPEGSVSTLKIQRTERGDSAVYLCASSLGTGLNTGELFFGEGSRLTVL.

The chain employs TRBV11-2 and TRBJ1-1; D possibly corresponds to TRBD1 (6 bases). CDR1 SGHAT and CDR2 FQNNGV come from the germline V gene. CDR3 length: 13 residues. V lost 1 base, J lost 7 bases, and 10 bases lay in between. DNA for the CDR3: TGTGCCAGCAGCTTAGTACAGGGAATTGAAGCTTTCTTT. Its translation: CASSLVQGIEAFF.

The rearrangement joins TRBV11-1 to TRBJ1-1; D is ambiguous. Germline V gives CDR1 SGHAT, CDR2 FQDESV (reference sequence). V was clipped by 1 base and J by 3 bases, with 9 bases between them. The CDR3 spans 14 residues. Here the CDR3 reads CASSLVWRDTEAFF. The DNA of the CDR3 is TGTGCCAGCAGCTTAGTATGGAGGGACACTGAAGCTTTCTTT.

This clone is large in the sample. The chain is built from TRBV15 and TRBJ2-1; TRBD2 agrees at 10 bases. The germline V gene has CDR1 LNHNV and CDR2 YYDKDF (reference sequence). This CDR3 spans 15 amino acids. V lost 3 bases to trimming and J lost 8 bases; unmatched junction nucleotides: 7. CDR3 in amino acids: CATSSTSGIRDEQFF. The CDR3 bases are TGTGCCACCAGCAGTACTAGCGGGATTCGGGATGAGCAGTTCTTC.

The V gene is TRBV28, the J gene TRBJ2-7; 8 positions match TRBD2. Germline CDR1 reads MDHEN; CDR2 reads SYDVKM. This CDR3 spans 15 amino acids. The ends lost 4 bases at V and 0 bases at J; junction bases unmatched: 5. CDR3: CASSSPTSVSYEQYF. The CDR3 nucleotides read TGTGCCAGCAGTTCACCGACTAGCGTCTCCTACGAGCAGTACTTC. Based on the CDR3 plus reference TRBV28 and TRBJ2-7, the full variable domain is DVKVTQSSRYLVKRTGEKVFLECVQDMDHENMFWYRQDPGLGLRLIYFSYDVKMKEKGDIPEGYSVSREKKERFSLILESASTNQTSMYLCASSSPTSVSYEQYFGPGTRLTVT.

Turning to this clone: This specimen includes other DNA sequences encoding the same CDR3. The chain uses TRBV5-6 and TRBJ2-7; 8 bases align to TRBD2. With 4 bases clipped from V and 6 bases from J, the junction kept 6 bases outside the gene matches. CDR1 is SGHDT, CDR2 YYEEEE, per germline. The CDR3 runs to 13 residues. CDR3 coding DNA: TGTGCCAGCAGCGTAGCGGGGAGCTCCGAGCAGTACTTC. Protein product: CASSVAGSSEQYF.

This clone was counted a few times. The V and J genes are TRBV5-4 and TRBJ1-1; D remains unclear. The V end was cut by 5 bases, the J end by 0 bases, with 11 bases between. CDR1 is SGHNT, CDR2 YYREEE, per germline (reference sequence). The length of the CDR3 is 14 residues. The CDR3 is CASRVEILNTEAFF. The CDR3 coding sequence is TGTGCCAGCAGGGTGGAGATTTTGAACACTGAAGCTTTCTTT.